This TCR beta chain was recorded in a study of blood T cells in healthy people across ages. With a J-beta primer mix and a sample-barcoded 5' primer, a second PCR ran 7 to 11 cycles. TCRdb used MiXCR to reprocess the 5' RACE reads, holding one entry per CDR3 protein. The repertoire holds about 1,500,000 distinct CDR3 sequences, with about 43% as singletons. The germline CDR1 and CDR2 sequences are SGHRS and YFSETQ. There are 15 residues in the CDR3. Trimming left V 3 bases short and J 0 bases short, with 10 bases between. The chain has TRBV5-1 and TRBJ2-1, with D perhaps matching TRBD2 (5 bases). The sequence was collected from a woman aged 18-29 years in good health. The source material was blood. CDR3: CASSCAEDSYNEQFF. CDR3 DNA sequence: TGCGCCAGCAGCTGTGCGGAGGACTCCTACAATGAGCAGTTCTTC.